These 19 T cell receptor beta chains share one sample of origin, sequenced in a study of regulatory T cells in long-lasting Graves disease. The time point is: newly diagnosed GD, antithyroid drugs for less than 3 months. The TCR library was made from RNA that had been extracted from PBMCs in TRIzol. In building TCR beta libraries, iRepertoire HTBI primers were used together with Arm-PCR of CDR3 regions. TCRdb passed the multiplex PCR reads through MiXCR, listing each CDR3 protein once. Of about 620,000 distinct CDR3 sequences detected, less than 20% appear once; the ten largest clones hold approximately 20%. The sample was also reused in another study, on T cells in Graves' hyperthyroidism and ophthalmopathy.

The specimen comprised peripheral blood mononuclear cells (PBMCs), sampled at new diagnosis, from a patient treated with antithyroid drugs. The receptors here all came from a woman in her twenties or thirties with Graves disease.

In nucleotides, the CDR3 is TGTGCCAGCAGCCAAGCATCCGGAGCATACGAGCAGTACTTC. Translating gives CASSQASGAYEQYF. The rearrangement links TRBV4-2 to TRBJ2-7, with D hard to call. Germline assignment: CDR1 LGHNA and CDR2 YNFKEQ. This CDR3 is built from 14 residues. V shed 1 base and J shed 4 bases, with 11 bases lying between them.

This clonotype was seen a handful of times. CDR3 bases: TGTGCCAGCAGCTTGATGGCCGGGACAGGGAGCACAGATACGCAGTATTTT. It yields the protein CASSLMAGTGSTDTQYF. The chain recombines TRBV7-8 with TRBJ2-3; 9 nucleotides match TRBD1. The germline V gene has CDR1 SGHVS and CDR2 FQNEAQ. After removal of 3 bases from V and 0 bases from J, the junction contained 7 bases not matched to a gene. The CDR3 spans 17 residues.

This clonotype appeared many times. Written as DNA, the CDR3 is TGTGCCAGCACCCAGGGTAGCTCTGGCTACAATGAGCAGTTCTTC. Translating it yields CASTQGSSGYNEQFF. The genes are TRBV7-2 and TRBJ2-1, with D maybe TRBD1 (5 bases). Germline values: CDR1 SGHTA, CDR2 FQGNSA. V was pared by 7 bases and J by 3 bases, with 16 bases between. The CDR3 loop spans 15 amino acids.

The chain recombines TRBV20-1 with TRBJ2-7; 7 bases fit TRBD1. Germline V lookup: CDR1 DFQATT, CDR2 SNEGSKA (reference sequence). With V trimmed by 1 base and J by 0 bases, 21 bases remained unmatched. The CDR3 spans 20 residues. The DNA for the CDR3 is TGCAGTGCTAGAGGGGTAATATCATGGACACAGGGGTCCAGCTCCTACGAGCAGTACTTC. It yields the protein CSARGVISWTQGSSSYEQYF.

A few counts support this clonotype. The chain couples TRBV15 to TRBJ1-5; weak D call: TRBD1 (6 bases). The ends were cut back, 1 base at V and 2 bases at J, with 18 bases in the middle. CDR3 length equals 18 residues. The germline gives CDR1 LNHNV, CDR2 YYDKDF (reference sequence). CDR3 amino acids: CATSRAAGAVRGNQPQHF. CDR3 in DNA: TGTGCCACCAGCAGAGCGGCGGGGGCGGTTAGGGGCAATCAGCCCCAGCATTTT.

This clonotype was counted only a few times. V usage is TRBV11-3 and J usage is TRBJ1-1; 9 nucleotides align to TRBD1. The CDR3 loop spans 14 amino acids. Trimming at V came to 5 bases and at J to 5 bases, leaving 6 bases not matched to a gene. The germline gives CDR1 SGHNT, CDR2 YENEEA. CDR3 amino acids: CASSAQGARTEAFF. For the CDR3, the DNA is TGTGCCAGCAGCGCACAGGGGGCGCGGACTGAAGCTTTCTTT. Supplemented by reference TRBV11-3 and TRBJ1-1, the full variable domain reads EAGVVQSPRYKIIEKKQPVAFWCNPISGHNTLYWYLQNLGQGPELLIRYENEEAVDDSQLPKDRFSAERLKGVDSTLKIQPAELGDSAVYLCASSAQGARTEAFFGQGTRLTVV.

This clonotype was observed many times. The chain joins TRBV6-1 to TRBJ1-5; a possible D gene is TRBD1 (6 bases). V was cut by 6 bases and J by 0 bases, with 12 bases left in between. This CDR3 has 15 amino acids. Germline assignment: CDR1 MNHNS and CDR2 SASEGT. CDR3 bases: TGTGCCAGCAGCGGACGGGGGCATAGCAATCAGCCCCAGCATTTT. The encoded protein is CASSGRGHSNQPQHF.

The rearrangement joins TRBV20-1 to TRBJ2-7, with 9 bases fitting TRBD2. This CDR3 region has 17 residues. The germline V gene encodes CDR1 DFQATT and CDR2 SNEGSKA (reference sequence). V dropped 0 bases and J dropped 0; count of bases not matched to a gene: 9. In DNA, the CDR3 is TGCAGTGCTAGAGATTTTACGCGGGGGGGCAGCTCCTACGAGCAGTACTTC. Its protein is CSARDFTRGGSSYEQYF.

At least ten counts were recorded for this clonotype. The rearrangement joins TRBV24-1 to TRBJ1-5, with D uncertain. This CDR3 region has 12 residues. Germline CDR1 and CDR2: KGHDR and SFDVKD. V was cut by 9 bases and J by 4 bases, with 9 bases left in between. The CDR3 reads CATAWGNQPQHF. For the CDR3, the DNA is TGTGCCACCGCGTGGGGTAATCAGCCCCAGCATTTT.

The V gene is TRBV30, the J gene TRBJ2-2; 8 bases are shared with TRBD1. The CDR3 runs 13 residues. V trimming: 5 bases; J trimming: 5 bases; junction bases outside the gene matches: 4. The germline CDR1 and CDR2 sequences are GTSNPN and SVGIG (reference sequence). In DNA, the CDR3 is TGTGCCTGGCGGCGACAGGGGACCGGGGAGCTGTTTTTT. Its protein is CAWRRQGTGELFF.

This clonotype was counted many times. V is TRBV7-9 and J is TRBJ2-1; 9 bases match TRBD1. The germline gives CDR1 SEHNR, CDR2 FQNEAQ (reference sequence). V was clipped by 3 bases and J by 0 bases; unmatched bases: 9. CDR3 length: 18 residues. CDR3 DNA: TGTGCCAGCAGCTTGAAACAGGGGGCGTCAGGCTCCTACAATGAGCAGTTCTTC. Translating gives CASSLKQGASGSYNEQFF.

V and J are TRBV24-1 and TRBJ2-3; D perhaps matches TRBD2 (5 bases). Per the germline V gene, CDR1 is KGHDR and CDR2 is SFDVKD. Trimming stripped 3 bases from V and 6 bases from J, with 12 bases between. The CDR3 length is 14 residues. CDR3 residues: CATSDPTIPDTQYF. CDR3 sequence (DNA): TGTGCCACCAGTGATCCGACTATTCCGGATACGCAGTATTTT.

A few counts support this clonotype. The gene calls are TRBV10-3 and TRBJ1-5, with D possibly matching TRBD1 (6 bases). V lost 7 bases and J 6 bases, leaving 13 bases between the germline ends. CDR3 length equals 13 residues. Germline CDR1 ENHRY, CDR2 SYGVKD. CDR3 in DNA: TGTGCCATCACCCCGGGGGCAGGTCAGCCCCAGCATTTT. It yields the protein CAITPGAGQPQHF.

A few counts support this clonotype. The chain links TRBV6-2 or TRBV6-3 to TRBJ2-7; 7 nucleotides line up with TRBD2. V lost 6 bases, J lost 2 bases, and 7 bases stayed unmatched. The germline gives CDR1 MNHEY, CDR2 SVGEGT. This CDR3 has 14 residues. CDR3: CASSGGTIAYEQYF. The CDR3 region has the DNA TGTGCCAGCAGCGGGGGGACTATTGCCTACGAGCAGTACTTC.

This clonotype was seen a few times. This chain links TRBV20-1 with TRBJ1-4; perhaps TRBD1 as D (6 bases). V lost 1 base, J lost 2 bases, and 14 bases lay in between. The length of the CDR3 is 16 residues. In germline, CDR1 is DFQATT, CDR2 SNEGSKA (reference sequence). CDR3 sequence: CSARVGGLLTNEKLFF. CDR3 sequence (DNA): TGCAGTGCTAGAGTTGGGGGGCTTTTGACTAATGAAAAACTGTTTTTT.

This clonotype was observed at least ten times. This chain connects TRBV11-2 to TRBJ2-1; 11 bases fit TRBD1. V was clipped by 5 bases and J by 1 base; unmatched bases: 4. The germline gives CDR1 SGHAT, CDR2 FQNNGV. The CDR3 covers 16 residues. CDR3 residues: CASSLGTGGSYNEQFF. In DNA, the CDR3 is TGTGCCAGCAGCCTAGGGACAGGGGGGTCCTACAATGAGCAGTTCTTC. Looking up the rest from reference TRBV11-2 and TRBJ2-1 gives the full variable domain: EAGVAQSPRYKIIEKRQSVAFWCNPISGHATLYWYQQILGQGPKLLIQFQNNGVVDDSQLPKDRFSAERLKGVDSTLKIQPAKLEDSAVYLCASSLGTGGSYNEQFFGPGTRLTVL.

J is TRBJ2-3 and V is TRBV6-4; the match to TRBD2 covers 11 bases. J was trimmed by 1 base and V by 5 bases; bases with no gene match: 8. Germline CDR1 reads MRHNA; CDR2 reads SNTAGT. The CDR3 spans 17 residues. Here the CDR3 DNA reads TGTGCCAGCAGTTCGGTAGCGGGAGGGCCCGGCACAGATACGCAGTATTTT. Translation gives CASSSVAGGPGTDTQYF.

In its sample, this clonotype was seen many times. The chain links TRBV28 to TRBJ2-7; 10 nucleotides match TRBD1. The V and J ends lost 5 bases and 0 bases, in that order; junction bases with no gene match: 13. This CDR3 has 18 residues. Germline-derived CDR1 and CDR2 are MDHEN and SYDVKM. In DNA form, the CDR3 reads TGTGCCAGCAGTGCCGTTCCGGGACAGGGGAAGGTCTCCTACGAGCAGTACTTC. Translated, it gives CASSAVPGQGKVSYEQYF.

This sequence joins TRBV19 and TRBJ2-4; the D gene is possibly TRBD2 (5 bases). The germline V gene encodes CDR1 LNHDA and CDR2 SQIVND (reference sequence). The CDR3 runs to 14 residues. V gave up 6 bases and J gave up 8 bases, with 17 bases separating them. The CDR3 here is CASSPSRGSYIQYF. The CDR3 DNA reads TGTGCCAGTAGCCCCTCCCGGGGTTCGTACATTCAGTACTTC.